The subject of this entry is one T cell receptor beta chain. The repertoire was sequenced with immunoSEQ multiplex PCR; TCRdb's copy has only in-frame clones and lacks some. The sample consists of about 280,000 clones, over 75% of them appearing once. The data were taken from a study of cytomegalovirus exposure and HLA in healthy donors. Trimming pared 0 bases from V and 6 bases from J, leaving 19 bases between. CDR1 and CDR2 (germline): SGHRS, YFSETQ. There are 16 residues in the CDR3. This chain links TRBV5-1 with TRBJ2-7, with D possibly TRBD2 on 7 matching bases. Sequencing was performed on PBMCs. This clonotype was sampled from a woman younger than 35 in good health and CMV-seronegative. CDR3 in DNA: TGCGCCAGCAGCTTGGCCGAGGGGGGGACGACCTCCGAGCAGTACTTC. Protein: CASSLAEGGTTSEQYF.